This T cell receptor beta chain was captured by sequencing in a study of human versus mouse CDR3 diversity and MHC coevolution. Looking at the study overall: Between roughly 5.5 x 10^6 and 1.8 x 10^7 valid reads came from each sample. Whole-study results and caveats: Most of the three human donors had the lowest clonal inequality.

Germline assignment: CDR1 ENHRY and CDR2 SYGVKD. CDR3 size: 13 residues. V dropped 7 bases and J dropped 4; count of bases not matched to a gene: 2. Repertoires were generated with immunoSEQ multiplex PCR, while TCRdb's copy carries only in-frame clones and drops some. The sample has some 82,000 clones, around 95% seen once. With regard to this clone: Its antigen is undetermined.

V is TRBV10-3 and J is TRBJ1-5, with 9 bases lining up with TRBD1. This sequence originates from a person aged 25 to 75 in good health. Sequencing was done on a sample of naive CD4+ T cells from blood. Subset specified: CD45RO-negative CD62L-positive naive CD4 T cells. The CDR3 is CAIKGTGNQPQHF. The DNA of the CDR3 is TGTGCCATCAAGGGGACAGGGAATCAGCCCCAGCATTTT.